This T cell receptor (beta chain) was captured by sequencing in a study of blood T cell repertoires in COVID-19. At the level of the study: Whether acute or convalescent, the COVID-19 samples came from the United States, Italy and Spain.

In the original analysis: Amplification with reference gene primers provided the estimates of nucleated cell counts. The data were produced by immunoSEQ multiplex PCR, yet TCRdb's version contains in-frame clones alone and is incomplete. V, J and clone size are those of that table, while D and trimming were read from the DNA. The sample includes roughly 150,000 clones, 85% to 90% of them seen just once. The V gene's germline CDR1 is GTSNPN and CDR2 SVGIG (reference sequence). The CDR3 is 12 amino acids. V lost 1 base to trimming and J lost 3 bases, with 7 bases between them. The sequence came from a woman between 65 and 79 years old with COVID-19, enrolled during active disease. This chain joins TRBV30 and TRBJ2-7; D is unresolved. Material for sequencing was peripheral blood. CDR3 sequence reads: CAWSAGHYEQYF. For the CDR3, the DNA is TGTGCCTGGAGTGCAGGCCACTACGAGCAGTACTTC.